A selection of T cell receptor beta chains follows, all from one sample in a study of shared clonotypes between healthy human individuals. Data came from immunoSEQ multiplex PCR; TCRdb stores just in-frame clones and leaves some out. Among 600,000 to 750,000 clones, roughly two thirds were seen once, and the ten largest hold more than 1.5%. Sequenced: memory CD4+ T cells sorted from blood. The receptors stem from a woman aged 30 to 39 in good health. Both conserved end residues are part of each CDR3. A D gene is named only where the DNA matches it firmly. Where a row states a size, it is once, few, many or the class of an expanded clone; other rows omit it.

D gene	V gene	J gene	clone size	CDR3 protein	CDR3 DNA
-	TRBV28	TRBJ1-1	few	CASSDAVFAEAFF	TGTGCCAGCAGTGACGCCGTGTTCGCTGAAGCTTTCTTT
-	TRBV10-3	TRBJ2-3	-	CAISQTSTDTQYF	TGTGCCATCAGTCAGACTAGCACAGATACGCAGTATTTT
TRBD1	TRBV10-2	TRBJ1-2	few	CASSESKGASYTF	TGCGCCAGCAGTGAGTCCAAGGGGGCGAGTTACACCTTC
-	TRBV29-1	TRBJ2-3	few	CSVDSASTDTQYF	TGCAGCGTTGACAGCGCGAGCACAGATACGCAGTATTTT
-	TRBV7-9	TRBJ2-3	once	CASSPWTGGTDTQYF	TGTGCCAGCAGCCCGTGGACGGGGGGCACAGATACGCAGTATTTT
-	TRBV18	TRBJ2-7	-	CASSPPLGQDYSYEQYF	TGTGCCAGCTCACCTCCTCTAGGACAGGACTACTCCTACGAGCAGTACTTC
-	TRBV23-1	TRBJ2-1	few	CASSQSARDRPCSYNEQFF	TGCGCCAGCAGTCAATCGGCGCGGGACAGACCATGCTCCTACAATGAGCAGTTCTTC
-	TRBV6-5	TRBJ1-2	few	CASSRPGGSNYGYTF	TGTGCCAGCAGTCGGCCTGGCGGATCTAACTATGGCTACACCTTC
-	TRBV5-1	TRBJ2-6	-	CASSLDISGANVLTF	TGCGCCAGCAGCTTGGACATTTCTGGGGCCAACGTCCTGACTTTC
TRBD1	TRBV5-1	TRBJ2-7	-	CASSPGTGDSYEQYF	TGCGCCAGCAGCCCAGGGACAGGGGATAGCTACGAGCAGTACTTC
-	TRBV2	TRBJ1-1	-	CASNLDSEAFF	TGTGCCAGCAACCTGGACAGTGAAGCTTTCTTT
-	TRBV19	TRBJ1-5	few	CASSMTNQPQHF	TGTGCCAGTAGTATGACAAATCAGCCCCAGCATTTT
-	TRBV2	TRBJ1-4	-	CASRESRGANEKLFF	TGTGCCAGCAGGGAATCCAGGGGAGCGAATGAAAAACTGTTTTTT
-	TRBV30	TRBJ1-2	-	CAWSTRRAYGYTF	TGTGCCTGGAGTACCCGGAGGGCCTATGGCTACACCTTC
TRBD1	TRBV28	TRBJ2-2	-	CASSQPGQGSPGELFF	TGTGCCAGCAGTCAACCGGGACAGGGGAGTCCCGGGGAGCTGTTTTTT
-	TRBV4-1	TRBJ2-7	-	CASSQAPSAGGYEQYF	TGCGCCAGCAGCCAAGCCCCTTCAGCGGGTGGCTACGAGCAGTACTTC
TRBD2	TRBV5-1	TRBJ2-1	many	CASRQNTGGEQFF	TGCGCCAGCAGGCAGAATACGGGGGGTGAGCAGTTCTTC
-	TRBV7-3	TRBJ2-2	-	CASSPWTANTGELFF	TGTGCCAGCAGCCCTTGGACAGCGAACACCGGGGAGCTGTTTTTT
-	TRBV28	TRBJ1-4	-	CASSRDGATNEKLFF	TGTGCCAGCAGTCGGGACGGGGCAACTAATGAAAAACTGTTTTTT
-	TRBV5-1	TRBJ2-7	many	CASSLVPPFGPLSSYEQYF	TGCGCCAGCAGCTTGGTACCACCCTTCGGGCCGCTGAGCTCCTACGAGCAGTACTTC
TRBD1	TRBV29-1	TRBJ2-4	-	CSVRTGGKNIQYF	TGCAGCGTGCGGACAGGGGGCAAGAACATTCAGTACTTC
TRBD2	TRBV19	TRBJ2-1	-	CATALAASSYNEQFF	TGTGCCACCGCACTAGCGGCAAGCTCCTACAATGAGCAGTTCTTC
-	TRBV6-1	TRBJ2-7	-	CASRRQGGGSYEQYF	TGTGCCAGCAGGCGTCAAGGGGGGGGATCCTACGAGCAGTACTTC
TRBD2	TRBV7-3	TRBJ2-5	-	CASSLSGSRETQYF	TGTGCCAGCAGCCTTAGCGGGAGCCGAGAGACCCAGTACTTC
TRBD1	TRBV5-1	TRBJ2-6	once	CASRDRVSGANVLTF	TGCGCCAGCAGGGACAGGGTATCCGGGGCCAACGTCCTGACTTTC
-	TRBV19	TRBJ1-5	-	CASSRGVGQPQHF	TGTGCCAGTAGTCGGGGGGTGGGTCAGCCCCAGCATTTT
-	TRBV28	TRBJ1-2	-	CASSPHLNYGYTF	TGTGCCAGCAGTCCCCATCTAAACTATGGCTACACCTTC
-	TRBV7-9	TRBJ2-1	-	CASSQRKTYNEQFF	TGTGCCAGCAGCCAGCGGAAGACCTACAATGAGCAGTTCTTC
TRBD2	TRBV7-2	TRBJ2-5	-	CASSLGLAGVGETQYF	TGTGCCAGCAGCCTAGGACTAGCGGGAGTGGGGGAGACCCAGTACTTC
-	TRBV7-9	TRBJ2-1	-	CASSLENEQFF	TGTGCCAGCAGCTTAGAAAATGAGCAGTTCTTC
TRBD1	TRBV28	TRBJ1-2	-	CASRGQGANYGYTF	TGTGCCAGCAGGGGACAGGGAGCTAACTATGGCTACACCTTC
-	TRBV28	TRBJ2-6	-	CASRPGLSDSGANVLTF	TGTGCCAGCAGGCCGGGACTTTCCGACTCTGGGGCCAACGTCCTGACTTTC
-	TRBV18	TRBJ2-6	-	CASSPPVDSGANVLTF	TGTGCCAGCTCACCCCCAGTGGACTCTGGGGCCAACGTCCTGACTTTC
-	TRBV11-2	TRBJ1-2	few	CASSADGNYGYTF	TGTGCCAGCAGCGCCGACGGTAACTATGGCTACACCTTC
-	TRBV16	TRBJ2-5	-	CASSQSKLGGETQYF	TGTGCCAGCAGCCAATCTAAACTAGGAGGCGAGACCCAGTACTTC
TRBD1	TRBV5-1	TRBJ2-1	-	CASSLGDRDNNEQFF	TGCGCCAGCAGCCTTGGGGACAGGGACAATAATGAGCAGTTCTTC
-	TRBV5-1	TRBJ2-3	-	CASSAGDTQYF	TGCGCCAGCTCCGCGGGGGATACGCAGTATTTT